The 5 T cell receptor beta chains below all came from one sample that was sequenced in a study of response to subunit inactivated influenza vaccine. Using its own MiXCR run on the RT-PCR reads, TCRdb lists one record per CDR3 protein. The sample comprises about 540,000 distinct CDR3 sequences, less than 25% of which are singletons, and about 3% rests with the top ten. The data were also submitted as part of a second study, on T cells expressing NK-cell markers. That study adds: Template switching by 5'RACE with UMIs generated the TCR beta cDNA.

Sequencing was performed on CD4+ T cells sorted from PBMCs, taken 11 to 12 days after vaccination. These receptors all come from a man aged 50 to 60 who received an inactivated influenza vaccine.

This chain joins TRBV30 and TRBJ2-7; D assignment may be TRBD1 or TRBD2 (5 bases each). CDR1 is GTSNPN and CDR2 is SVGIG in the germline V gene (reference sequence). The CDR3 sequence is 15 residues long. The germline V and J ends were trimmed by 3 bases and 1 base, with 16 bases remaining between them. Here the CDR3 DNA reads TGTGCCTGGAGCGGTGGGACGGTCTCTTCCTACGAGCAGTACTTC. Translated: CAWSGGTVSSYEQYF.

This rearrangement joins TRBV5-1 to TRBJ2-7; 9 nucleotides agree with TRBD1. The germline CDR1 and CDR2 sequences are SGHRS and YFSETQ. V was pared by 1 base and J by 5 bases, with 7 bases of the junction left unmatched. This CDR3 has 15 amino acids. CDR3 region: CASSLNSQGADEQYF. In DNA form, the CDR3 reads TGCGCCAGCAGCTTGAATTCACAGGGGGCCGACGAGCAGTACTTC.

The chain joins TRBV20-1 to TRBJ2-2; D is possibly TRBD1 (5 bases). The germline gives CDR1 DFQATT, CDR2 SNEGSKA (reference sequence). The CDR3 runs 13 residues. Trimming pared 6 bases from V and 6 bases from J, leaving 14 bases between. CDR3 DNA: TGCAGTGCCCTTGCCCCAGGGCCCGGGGAGCTGTTTTTT. As protein: CSALAPGPGELFF.

This clonotype was seen at least ten times. The chain employs TRBV28 and TRBJ2-1, with D maybe TRBD2 (6 bases). The germline V and J ends were trimmed by 5 bases and 7 bases, with 12 bases remaining between them. Germline values: CDR1 MDHEN, CDR2 SYDVKM. There are 13 residues in the CDR3. The CDR3 here is CASSLEGLNEQFF. CDR3 coding DNA: TGTGCCAGCAGTCTGGAGGGTTTGAATGAGCAGTTCTTC.

J is TRBJ2-4 and V is TRBV5-1; D uncertain. Trimming cost V 0 bases and J 0 bases, with 7 bases left between them. The length of the CDR3 is 15 residues. The germline gives CDR1 SGHRS, CDR2 YFSETQ. CDR3 bases: TGCGCCAGCAGCTTGGGGGCCGAAGCCAAAAACATTCAGTACTTC. Its translation: CASSLGAEAKNIQYF.